This TCR beta chain comes out of a study of naive and memory T cell subsets. Two oligonucleotides, mixed equimolar, formed the beta constant-region primer covering TRBC1 and TRBC2. Four rounds of PCR amplified the ligated cDNA using nested alpha and beta constant-region primers plus SP2. TCRdb independently ran MiXCR on the UMI-ligation and nested PCR reads; one entry per CDR3 protein. Of 6,500 to 9,500 distinct CDR3 sequences listed, around 27% are singletons. Germline V lookup: CDR1 MNHNY, CDR2 SVGAGI (reference sequence). V lost 2 bases, J lost 2 bases, and 2 bases stayed unmatched. CDR3 length equals 14 residues.

V is TRBV6-6 and J is TRBJ2-5; 7 bases fit TRBD1. The sequencing sample was made of CD8+ TEMRA cells from blood. Subset denoted: effector memory re-expressing CD45RA, CD45RA+ CD27-. The source of this sequence is a human donor in good health. In nucleotides, the CDR3 is TGTGCCAGCAGTTACCGGGACAGACAAGAGACCCAGTACTTC. It specifies CASSYRDRQETQYF.